These T cell receptor beta chains were read from a single sample in a study of blood T cell repertoires in COVID-19. Libraries were prepared by immunoSEQ multiplex PCR; TCRdb keeps only in-frame clonotypes and omits some of them. Counted here are 30,000 to 40,000 clones, around 85% occurring once; the ten biggest clones make up 35% to 50%. Sequenced input: peripheral blood. These receptors came from a man in his sixties with active or convalescent COVID-19. Each CDR3 is given with its conserved first and last residue. Fields, in order: clone size, D gene, V gene, J gene, CDR3 DNA, CDR3 protein. The D gene is left open where the match is weak. Not every row has a clone size; where given, it reads once, few, many or a size class.

.	TRBD2	TRBV10-1	TRBJ2-5	TGCGCCAGCAGTGAGTCGCCAGGCGGGGGAGAGACCCAGTACTTC	CASSESPGGGETQYF
.	.	TRBV7-2	TRBJ2-1	TGTGCCAGCAGCTTAACACGGGGTTCGCGTTACAATGAGCAGTTCTTC	CASSLTRGSRYNEQFF
.	TRBD1	TRBV11-3	TRBJ1-1	TGTGCCAGCAACAGGGGAGTGAACACTGAAGCTTTCTTT	CASNRGVNTEAFF
.	.	TRBV11-2	TRBJ1-2	TGTGCCAGCAGCTTAGATCGGTTGGATGGCTACACCTTC	CASSLDRLDGYTF
once	.	TRBV12-5	TRBJ2-5	TGTGCTACCATTGCACAGGGTTCAGAGACCCAGTACTTC	CATIAQGSETQYF
.	.	TRBV30	TRBJ2-1	TGTGCCTGGAGTGGGAGCTCCTACAATGAGCAGTTCTTC	CAWSGSSYNEQFF
.	.	TRBV11-2	TRBJ2-1	TGTGCCAGCAGCCAGAGGCCCTTTGCTGAGCAGTTCTTC	CASSQRPFAEQFF
.	.	TRBV3-1/TRBV3-2	TRBJ1-2	TGTGCCAGCAGCATACATCCAGACACTAACTATGGCTACACCTTC	CASSIHPDTNYGYTF
.	TRBD1	TRBV3-1/TRBV3-2	TRBJ1-4	TGTGCCAGCAGCCAGGGACAGGGATTGTGGGAAAAACTGTTTTTT	CASSQGQGLWEKLFF
.	TRBD2	TRBV28	TRBJ2-1	TGTGCCAGCAACACTCGGCTAGCGGGGGGGAACAATGAGCAGTTCTTC	CASNTRLAGGNNEQFF
.	TRBD1	TRBV18	TRBJ1-4	TGTGCCAGCTCACCCTCGACAGGGAATAATGAAAAACTGTTTTTT	CASSPSTGNNEKLFF
.	.	TRBV11-2	TRBJ1-3	TGTGCCAGCAGCTCCTCAGGGCACGGAAACACCATATATTTT	CASSSSGHGNTIYF
.	.	TRBV28	TRBJ1-1	TGTGCCAGCAGGAGGACAGTCATGAACACTGAAGCTTTCTTT	CASRRTVMNTEAFF
.	TRBD1	TRBV5-6	TRBJ2-1	TGTGCCAGCAGCGTCTGGGACAGGAGCTCCTACAATGAGCAGTTCTTC	CASSVWDRSSYNEQFF
once	TRBD2	TRBV7-2	TRBJ2-4	TGTGCCAGCAGCCCCCGGACTAGCGGGACAAACATTCAGTACTTC	CASSPRTSGTNIQYF
.	TRBD1	TRBV11-3	TRBJ1-3	TGTGCCAGCAGCTTACTTCGGGACAGTCGGAACACCATATATTTT	CASSLLRDSRNTIYF
.	TRBD1	TRBV6-5	TRBJ2-5	TGTGCCAGCAGTTTTCGGGACAGGGCAAGCGGAGAGACCCAGTACTTC	CASSFRDRASGETQYF
.	.	TRBV3-1/TRBV3-2	TRBJ2-5	TGTGCCAGCAGCCGGGCAGAGACCCAGTACTTC	CASSRAETQYF
.	TRBD1	TRBV4-3	TRBJ1-4	TGCGCCAGCAGCCAAGATTCGTCCAGGGGGCGGGAAAAACTGTTTTTT	CASSQDSSRGREKLFF
.	.	TRBV4-1	TRBJ1-3	TGCGCCAGCAGCCGAGGACAGTCTGGAAACACCATATATTTT	CASSRGQSGNTIYF
.	TRBD2	TRBV2	TRBJ2-1	TGTGCCAGCAGTGAACGGGTAGCGGGAGCACGGTTCTTC	CASSERVAGARFF
.	.	TRBV28	TRBJ1-1	TGTGCCAGCAGTTCCAAGCGGGGGGCGGTGTCACGCACTGAAGCTTTCTTT	CASSSKRGAVSRTEAFF
once	.	TRBV12-3/TRBV12-4	TRBJ1-5	TGTGCCAGCAGCGACTCAGGGTACCAGCCCCAGCATTTT	CASSDSGYQPQHF
once	TRBD2	TRBV2	TRBJ2-5	TGTGCCAGCAGTGGTATTAGCGGGAGACAAGAGACCCAGTACTTC	CASSGISGRQETQYF
.	TRBD2	TRBV11-2	TRBJ2-6	TGTGCCAGCAGCCAAGCCCGGACCGGGGGGAGTGGGGCCAACGTCCTGACTTTC	CASSQARTGGSGANVLTF
.	.	TRBV6-5	TRBJ1-2	TGTGCCAGCAGTTACTCCCTCCGGAGCTATGGCTACACCTTC	CASSYSLRSYGYTF
.	.	TRBV28	TRBJ1-3	TGTGCCAGCAGCCGCCGATTAGACACCATATATTTT	CASSRRLDTIYF
.	TRBD1	TRBV7-9	TRBJ1-1	TGTGCCAGCAGCCTGGGGACAGGGGGCAGAGCTTTCTTT	CASSLGTGGRAFF
.	TRBD1	TRBV7-2	TRBJ1-1	TGTGCCAGCAGCTTAGGGACGGGGACAGTCAGTTCAATGAACACTGAAGCTTTCTTT	CASSLGTGTVSSMNTEAFF
.	.	TRBV4-3	TRBJ1-1	TGCGCCAGCAGCCAAGATTTCGGACGGGGATCGAACACTGAAGCTTTCTTT	CASSQDFGRGSNTEAFF
.	TRBD1	TRBV7-2	TRBJ1-4	TGTGCCAGCAGGCGCCGCCCGGGACAGGGGAAGGAAAAACTGTTTTTT	CASRRRPGQGKEKLFF
.	TRBD2	TRBV9	TRBJ2-2	TGTGCCAGCAGCGACCGAGCGGGAGGGCTCCCCACGAACACCGGGGAGCTGTTTTTT	CASSDRAGGLPTNTGELFF
.	.	TRBV7-9	TRBJ1-1	TGTGCCAGCAGCTATATGAACACTGAAGCTTTCTTT	CASSYMNTEAFF
.	.	TRBV7-9	TRBJ2-5	TGTGCCAGCAGCTTCGGAGAGACCCAGTACTTC	CASSFGETQYF
.	.	TRBV30	TRBJ2-5	TGTGCCTGGAGTGTAAGCCCGCCAGAGACCCAGTACTTC	CAWSVSPPETQYF
.	TRBD2	TRBV10-3	TRBJ2-5	TGTGCCATCAAGGCTAAGAGCGGGGGGAAAGAGACCCAGTACTTC	CAIKAKSGGKETQYF
once	.	TRBV4-2	TRBJ2-3	TGTGCCAGCAGCCAAGGTTGGAGAAGCACAGATACGCAGTATTTT	CASSQGWRSTDTQYF
.	.	TRBV5-4	TRBJ2-1	TGTGCCAGCAGCTCAGGGTCCTACAATGAGCAGTTCTTC	CASSSGSYNEQFF
.	TRBD1	TRBV7-9	TRBJ1-1	TGTGCCAGCACCAAAGGGGGACAGGGGAACACTGAAGCTTTCTTT	CASTKGGQGNTEAFF
.	TRBD1	TRBV5-5	TRBJ2-5	TGTGCCAGCAGCTTCTCGGACAGGGAACAAGAGACCCAGTACTTC	CASSFSDREQETQYF
.	TRBD1	TRBV5-1	TRBJ2-5	TGCGCCAGCAGCCCAGGGGGAGAGACCCAGTACTTC	CASSPGGETQYF
.	TRBD1	TRBV4-1	TRBJ2-2	TGCGCCAGCAGCCAAGGGGGACAGGGAGTGTCCGGGGAGCTGTTTTTT	CASSQGGQGVSGELFF
.	TRBD1	TRBV19	TRBJ1-1	TGTGCCAGTAGTCAGACAGGGGTTCCGAACACTGAAGCTTTCTTT	CASSQTGVPNTEAFF